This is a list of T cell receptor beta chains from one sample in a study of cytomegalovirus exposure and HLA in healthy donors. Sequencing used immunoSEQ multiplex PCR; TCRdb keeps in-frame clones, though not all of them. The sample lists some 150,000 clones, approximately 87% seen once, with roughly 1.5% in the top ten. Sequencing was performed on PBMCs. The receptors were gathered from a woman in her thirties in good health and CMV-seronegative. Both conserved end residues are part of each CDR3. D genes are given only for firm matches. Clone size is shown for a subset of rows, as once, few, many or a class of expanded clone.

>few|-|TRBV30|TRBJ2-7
TGTGCCTGGAGTGTGGGAGATGGTGGGGGGTTTTCCTACGAGCAGTACTTC
CAWSVGDGGGFSYEQYF
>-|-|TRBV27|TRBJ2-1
TGTGCCAGCAGTATGACCAGTAGCGTCGATGAGCAGTTCTTC
CASSMTSSVDEQFF
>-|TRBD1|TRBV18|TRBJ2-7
TGTGCCAGCTCACCAGGGACAGACTACGAGCAGTACTTC
CASSPGTDYEQYF
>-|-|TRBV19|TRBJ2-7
TGTGCCAGTAGCCAAACCACAGGGACCGAGCAGTACTTC
CASSQTTGTEQYF
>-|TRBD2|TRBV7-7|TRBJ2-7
TGTGCTAGCAGCTTCGGGACTAACTACGAGCAGTACTTC
CASSFGTNYEQYF
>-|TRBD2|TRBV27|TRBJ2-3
TGTGCCAGCAGTTTAAGGGGGACTAGCGGCACAGATACGCAGTATTTT
CASSLRGTSGTDTQYF
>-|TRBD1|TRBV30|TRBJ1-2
TGTGCCTGGAGTTTCACCGGGACAGGGGTCTATGGCTACACCTTC
CAWSFTGTGVYGYTF
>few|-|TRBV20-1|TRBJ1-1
TGCAGTGCCCAGGACACCACTGAAGCTTTCTTT
CSAQDTTEAFF
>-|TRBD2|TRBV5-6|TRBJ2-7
TGTGCCAGCAGCTTGAATCCTAGCGGGGGGCCCAGCTCCTACGAGCAGTACTTC
CASSLNPSGGPSSYEQYF
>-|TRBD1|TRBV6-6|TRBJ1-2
TGTGCCAGCAGAACCGGACAGGGGATTAACTATGGCTACACCTTC
CASRTGQGINYGYTF
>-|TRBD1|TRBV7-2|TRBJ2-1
TGTGCCAGCAGCTTAGGAGGGACAGGGGGAAATGAGCAGTTCTTC
CASSLGGTGGNEQFF
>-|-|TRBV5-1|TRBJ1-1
TGCGCCAGCAGCCCTGCCCTGCAGCTAGGGAGGGAAGCTTTCTTT
CASSPALQLGREAFF
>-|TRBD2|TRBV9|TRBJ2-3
TGTGCCAGCAGCGCCGGGACTAGCCGGTTCCCCACAGATACGCAGTATTTT
CASSAGTSRFPTDTQYF
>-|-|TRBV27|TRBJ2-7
TGTGCCAGCAGTTTACTTAGTTCAGGCTACGAGCAGTACTTC
CASSLLSSGYEQYF
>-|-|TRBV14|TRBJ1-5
TGTGCCAGCAGCCGACAACACAATCAGCCCCAGCATTTT
CASSRQHNQPQHF
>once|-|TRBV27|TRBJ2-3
TGTGCCAGCGGGGGCGGCTACGATACGCAGTATTTT
CASGGGYDTQYF
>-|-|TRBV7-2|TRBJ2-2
TGTGCCAGCAGCTTAGGGCTTAACACCGGGGAGCTGTTTTTT
CASSLGLNTGELFF
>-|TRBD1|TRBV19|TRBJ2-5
TGTGCCAGTAGTAGGGGACAGCAAGAGACCCAGTACTTC
CASSRGQQETQYF
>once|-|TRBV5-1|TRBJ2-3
TGCGCCAGCAGCTTGGTAACTCAGGGAGGAGATACGCAGTATTTT
CASSLVTQGGDTQYF
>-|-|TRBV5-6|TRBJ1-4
TGTGCCAGCAGTTATGGCAGGGGTTACAATAATGAAAAACTGTTTTTT
CASSYGRGYNNEKLFF
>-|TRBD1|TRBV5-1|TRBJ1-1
TGCGCCAGCAGCTTGGGGGACAGGGCGAACACTGAAGCTTTCTTT
CASSLGDRANTEAFF
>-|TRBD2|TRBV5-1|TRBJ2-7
TGCGCCAGCAGCACGAGCGGGGACCCCTCCTACGAGCAGTACTTC
CASSTSGDPSYEQYF
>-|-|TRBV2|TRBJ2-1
TGTGCCAGCAGTGATTGGGTAGGGGGTAACAATGAGCAGTTCTTC
CASSDWVGGNNEQFF
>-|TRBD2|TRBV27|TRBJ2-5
TGTGCCAGCAGTTCGCGGACTAGCGGGGGTAAACAAGAGACCCAGTACTTC
CASSSRTSGGKQETQYF
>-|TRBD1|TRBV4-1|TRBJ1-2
TGCGCCAGCAGCACGGGACAGACCTATGGCTACACCTTC
CASSTGQTYGYTF
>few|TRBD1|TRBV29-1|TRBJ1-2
TGCAGCGTCACAGGGGGCGCCGGCTACACCTTC
CSVTGGAGYTF